What follows are 20 T cell receptor beta chains derived from one specimen sequenced in a study of T cell repertoires in cytomegalovirus infection. TCRdb passed the reads through MiXCR, listing each CDR3 protein once. The sample contains 86,000 or so distinct CDR3 sequences, more than 20% of which appear only once. No antigen has been identified for these receptors. Source: CD8+ T cells from cultured PBMCs, taken from culture after CMV antigen stimulation. The receptors stem from a human donor in good health (CMV status not recorded). Some clones in this sample may be carry-over from other donors' samples.

CDR3 sequence reads: CAGGGQAPYGYTF. The CDR3 DNA is TGTGCCGGAGGGGGACAGGCCCCCTATGGCTACACCTTC. This chain joins TRBV30 and TRBJ1-2; TRBD1 aligns across 8 bases. Germline CDR1 and CDR2: GTSNPN and SVGIG (reference sequence). The V and J ends lost 8 bases and 4 bases, in that order; junction bases with no gene match: 9. This CDR3 is 13 amino acids long.

This clonotype was seen at least ten times. This chain links TRBV7-6 with TRBJ2-3; D is unresolved. CDR3 length: 12 residues. V was cut by 5 bases and J by 0 bases, with 3 bases left in between. Germline CDR1 SGHVS, CDR2 FNYEAQ. The CDR3 spells CASSESTDTQYF. CDR3 in DNA: TGTGCCAGCAGCGAAAGCACAGATACGCAGTATTTT. The full variable domain, completed using reference TRBV7-6 and TRBJ2-3, is GAGVSQSPRYKVTKRGQDVALRCDPISGHVSLYWYRQALGQGPEFLTYFNYEAQQDKSGLPNDRFSAERPEGSISTLTIQRTEQRDSAMYRCASSESTDTQYFGPGTRLTVL.

This clonotype was recorded once. The chain couples TRBV13 to TRBJ2-3, with 13 bases that match TRBD2. The CDR3 totals 16 residues. V dropped 6 bases and J dropped 2; count of bases not matched to a gene: 5. Germline values: CDR1 PRHDT, CDR2 FYEKMQ (reference sequence). The CDR3 DNA reads as TGTGCCAGCAGTCCCGGGACTAGCGGGGACACAGATACGCAGTATTTT. Amino acid sequence: CASSPGTSGDTDTQYF.

The chain carries TRBV29-1 and TRBJ1-2; D might be TRBD1 (5 bases). The V end lost 4 bases, the J end lost 5 bases, and 17 bases lay between the germline ends. The CDR3 runs 14 residues. Germline CDR1 reads SQVTM; CDR2 reads ANQGSEA. The CDR3 region has the DNA TGCAGCGTTGGCAGGGCAACGACCTTATATGGCTACACCTTC. It is translated as CSVGRATTLYGYTF.

This clonotype has just one count. The rearrangement joins TRBV4-3 to TRBJ1-1; D is perhaps TRBD1 (6 bases). V dropped 2 bases and J dropped 0 bases, with 7 bases sitting between them. In germline, CDR1 is LGHNA, CDR2 YSLEER. The CDR3 has 14 amino acids. CDR3 in DNA: TGCGCCAGCAGCCAAAGGGGGGTGAACACTGAAGCTTTCTTT. Protein sequence: CASSQRGVNTEAFF.

This clonotype was recorded a few times. This chain joins TRBV7-6 and TRBJ2-2; 10 nucleotides line up with TRBD1. With V trimmed by 5 bases and J by 3 bases, 6 bases remained unmatched. The CDR3 consists of 16 residues. The germline V gene has CDR1 SGHVS and CDR2 FNYEAQ. The chain's CDR3 is CASSLWTGGDTGELFF. Written as DNA, the CDR3 is TGTGCCAGCAGCCTTTGGACAGGGGGGGACACCGGGGAGCTGTTTTTT.

The rearrangement joins TRBV4-1 to TRBJ2-2, with D uncertain. The CDR3 has 11 residues. The V end was cut by 7 bases, the J end by 7 bases, with 7 bases between. Germline V gives CDR1 MGHRA, CDR2 YSYEKL. As DNA, the CDR3 is TGCGCCAGCAAGGACCTCGGGGAGCTGTTTTTT. This translates into CASKDLGELFF.

This clonotype was counted between two and nine times. V is TRBV30 and J is TRBJ1-2; D gene ambiguous. Trimming removed 0 bases from V and 3 bases from J, with 11 bases in between. The CDR3 has 14 residues. CDR1 GTSNPN and CDR2 SVGIG come from the germline V gene (reference sequence). This CDR3 is CAWSVDEGYYGYTF. The CDR3, as DNA: TGTGCCTGGAGTGTAGATGAGGGTTACTATGGCTACACCTTC.

This clonotype was observed a few times. Since a much larger clone is just one base distant, this may be a read error. V and J are TRBV20-1 and TRBJ2-5; TRBD1 aligns across 10 bases. The CDR3 loop spans 15 amino acids. The V gene's germline CDR1 is DFQATT and CDR2 SNEGSKA (reference sequence). V shed 4 bases, J shed 9 bases, and the junction held 14 bases outside the gene matches. The CDR3 loop reads CSATSGTGEGEAQYF. The CDR3 DNA is TGCAGTGCTACTAGTGGGACAGGGGAAGGGGAGGCCCAGTACTTC.

The chain carries TRBV4-1 and TRBJ2-2; D may be TRBD2 (5 bases). Deletions cut 0 bases from V and 0 bases from J, with 17 bases between. Germline V gene lookup returns CDR1 MGHRA and CDR2 YSYEKL. The CDR3 loop spans 19 amino acids. The CDR3, as DNA: TGCGCCAGCAGCCAAGAAGGGCAGGTGGCGGGCGCGAACACCGGGGAGCTGTTTTTT. This codes for CASSQEGQVAGANTGELFF.

This clonotype was recorded many times. The gene calls are TRBV7-8 and TRBJ2-1, with TRBD2 identical over 9 bases. Germline trimming cut 1 base from V and 9 bases from J; bases unmatched to any gene: 4. CDR1 is SGHVS and CDR2 is FQNEAQ in the germline V gene. The CDR3 is 14 residues long. CDR3 sequence (DNA): TGTGCCAGCAGCTTAGTAGCGGGAGAAGGTGAGCAGTTCTTC. It specifies CASSLVAGEGEQFF.

Worth noting for this clonotype: Being one base from a much bigger clone, this may be a read error. The chain couples TRBV13 to TRBJ1-6, with D unclear. This CDR3 is built from 12 residues. The V gene lost 0 bases and the J gene lost 8 bases, with 2 bases spanning the gap. Looked up from germline, CDR1 is PRHDT and CDR2 is FYEKMQ (reference sequence). DNA of the CDR3: TGTGCCAGCAGCTTAGGGGATTCACCCCTCCACTTT. Translation gives CASSLGDSPLHF.

The chain carries TRBV4-3 and TRBJ1-5; D is unresolved. The V gene lost 3 bases and the J gene lost 2 bases, with 5 bases spanning the gap. Germline V lookup: CDR1 LGHNA, CDR2 YSLEER. The CDR3 length is 13 residues. CDR3 coding DNA: TGCGCCAGCAGCCATTCCCGCAATCAGCCCCAGCATTTT. Translated, it gives CASSHSRNQPQHF.

The sample holds a few counts of this clonotype. The chain joins TRBV6-1 to TRBJ1-1; no firm D call. The V end was cut by 8 bases, the J end by 4 bases, with 14 bases between. The CDR3 is 13 amino acids. Germline V gene sequence: CDR1 MNHNS, CDR2 SASEGT. CDR3 protein: CASRLGQSTEAFF. The CDR3 region has the DNA TGTGCCAGCCGTTTAGGGCAGTCCACTGAAGCTTTCTTT.

The V gene is TRBV30, the J gene TRBJ2-1; TRBD2 might be the D (6 bases). V lost 3 bases to trimming and J lost 4 bases, with 16 bases between them. This CDR3 region has 15 residues. Germline CDR1 GTSNPN, CDR2 SVGIG (reference sequence). DNA of the CDR3: TGTGCCTGGAGACGGGACTTGACCGCATACAATGAGCAGTTCTTC. Protein product: CAWRRDLTAYNEQFF.

This clonotype was seen ten or more times. The chain joins TRBV7-2 to TRBJ1-6; D possibly corresponds to TRBD1 (6 bases). Trimming left V 2 bases short and J 6 bases short, with 8 bases between. This CDR3 is 14 amino acids long. Per germline, CDR1 SGHTA and CDR2 FQGNSA. For the CDR3, the DNA is TGTGCCAGCAGCTTATTGGACAGTAATTCACCCCTCCACTTT. This gives the protein CASSLLDSNSPLHF.

This clonotype appeared many times. The chain uses TRBV10-2 and TRBJ2-2; no clear D gene. The germline V gene has CDR1 WSHSY and CDR2 SAAADI. V gave up 2 bases and J gave up 4 bases, with 5 bases separating them. The CDR3 loop spans 13 amino acids. Here the CDR3 reads CASSERSTGELFF. In nucleotides, the CDR3 is TGCGCCAGCAGTGAGAGGAGCACCGGGGAGCTGTTTTTT.

This rearrangement joins TRBV6-1 to TRBJ1-1, with D perhaps matching TRBD1 (5 bases). This CDR3 spans 14 amino acids. V lost 5 bases, J lost 4 bases, and 14 bases lay in between. CDR1 and CDR2 from the germline V gene are MNHNS and SASEGT. Here the CDR3 reads CASSTQGGGTEAFF. The CDR3 region has the DNA TGTGCCAGCAGTACCCAGGGTGGGGGCACTGAAGCTTTCTTT.

The chain links TRBV7-3 to TRBJ2-6; tentatively, D is TRBD1 (5 bases). Trimming shortened V by 5 bases and J by 4 bases, and 12 bases separated the two germline ends. In germline, CDR1 is SGHTA, CDR2 FQGTGA. The CDR3 is made up of 15 amino acids. This CDR3 is CASSPDTAGANVLTF. The DNA of the CDR3 is TGTGCCAGCAGCCCGGACACTGCGGGGGCCAACGTCCTGACTTTC.

This clonotype was counted only a few times. V usage is TRBV18 and J usage is TRBJ1-1; perhaps TRBD1 as D (6 bases). The CDR3 spans 15 residues. V lost 8 bases and J 3 bases, leaving 19 bases between the germline ends. Per germline, CDR1 KGHSH and CDR2 LQKENI. As DNA, the CDR3 is TGTGCCAGCCGCGTATGGGCGGACAGTGACACTGAAGCTTTCTTT. This sequence encodes CASRVWADSDTEAFF.